This TCR beta chain stems from a study of blood T cell repertoires in COVID-19. Per germline, CDR1 GTSNPN and CDR2 SVGIG (reference sequence). V shed 3 bases and J shed 3 bases, with 12 bases lying between them. The CDR3 loop spans 14 amino acids. Libraries were prepared by immunoSEQ multiplex PCR; TCRdb keeps only in-frame clonotypes and omits some of them. The sample holds a few hundred thousand clones, 80% to 90% seen once. The chain links TRBV30 to TRBJ1-5; D uncertain. Sequencing input: PBMCs or T cells enriched from blood (not recorded which). This TCR derives from a man aged 25-45 years with acute COVID-19. This CDR3 reads CAWRGGDHNQPQHF. DNA of the CDR3: TGTGCCTGGAGAGGAGGAGACCACAATCAGCCCCAGCATTTT.